Below, 12 T cell receptor beta chains from the same sample are listed, as sequenced in a study of blood T cell repertoires in COVID-19. Sequencing was performed with immunoSEQ multiplex PCR; in TCRdb, only in-frame clones are kept and a portion is missing. The sample comprises tens of thousands of clones, 80% to 90% of which are singletons, and 4.9% rests with the top ten. What was sequenced was peripheral blood. These receptors were obtained from a woman in her fifties or sixties with active COVID-19.

This clone was recorded once. The V gene is TRBV12-3 or TRBV12-4, the J gene TRBJ1-2, with 9 bases matching TRBD1. The CDR3 runs 13 residues. V lost 6 bases to trimming and J lost 4 bases; unmatched junction nucleotides: 3. CDR3 protein: CASRTGGFYGYTF. DNA of the CDR3: TGTGCCAGCAGAACAGGGGGCTTCTATGGCTACACCTTC.

V gene TRBV7-9 combines with J gene TRBJ1-2; the D is unclear. The CDR3 has 14 residues. V was pared by 1 base and J by 0 bases, with 6 bases between. Germline CDR1 is SEHNR and CDR2 is FQNEAQ (reference sequence). As DNA, the CDR3 is TGTGCCAGCAGCTTAGACAAAGCTAACTATGGCTACACCTTC. Amino acid sequence: CASSLDKANYGYTF.

The V and J genes are TRBV27 and TRBJ2-7; 9 nucleotides match TRBD2. The CDR3 is 20 amino acids. CDR1 and CDR2 from the germline V gene are MNHEY and SMNVEV (reference sequence). Losses at the gene ends were 5 bases for V and 2 bases for J; bases not matched to a gene: 22. The CDR3 DNA follows: TGTGCCAGCAGTACCCTACCCCGGGCTAGCGGGACCCGGGAGGCCTACGAGCAGTACTTC. Encoded protein: CASSTLPRASGTREAYEQYF.

This clone was observed at least ten times. This chain uses TRBV9 with TRBJ1-2, with D unclear. CDR1 SGDLS and CDR2 YYNGEE come from the germline V gene. V was trimmed by 4 bases and J by 4 bases, leaving 20 bases between them. The CDR3 consists of 16 residues. The chain's CDR3 is CASSSRGQAGTYGYTF. The CDR3 nucleotides are TGTGCCAGCAGCTCACGAGGTCAGGCGGGCACCTATGGCTACACCTTC.

The V and J genes are TRBV28 and TRBJ2-7, with a possible D match to TRBD2 (6 bases). The CDR3 totals 13 residues. Germline loops: CDR1 MDHEN, CDR2 SYDVKM. V was pared by 10 bases and J by 1 base, with 14 bases between. The CDR3 DNA follows: TGTGCCACCCATGGACGGGAGTCCTACGAGCAGTACTTC. Translation: CATHGRESYEQYF.

This chain connects TRBV6-5 to TRBJ2-1; D ambiguous. From germline, CDR1 is MNHEY and CDR2 SVGAGI. The V gene lost 7 bases and the J gene lost 4 bases, with 14 bases spanning the gap. The CDR3 covers 14 residues. The CDR3 region is CASTRNYLYNEQFF. For the CDR3, the DNA is TGTGCCAGCACTAGGAACTACCTGTACAATGAGCAGTTCTTC.

This chain connects TRBV14 to TRBJ2-5; D is unclear. Trimming left V 1 base short and J 3 bases short, with 6 bases between. The CDR3 covers 13 residues. The germline V gene encodes CDR1 SGHDN and CDR2 FVKESK. The DNA of the CDR3 is TGTGCCAGCAGCCAAGGATCTAAAGAGACCCAGTACTTC. This codes for CASSQGSKETQYF.

J is TRBJ1-4 and V is TRBV2; 7 nucleotides match TRBD1. Germline V gives CDR1 SNHLY, CDR2 FYNNEI. This CDR3 is 13 amino acids long. The V gene end was trimmed by 10 bases and the J gene end by 4 bases; junction bases not matched to a gene: 6. CDR3 coding DNA: TGTGCCACCAACAGGGGCTTTAATGAAAAACTGTTTTTT. Translation: CATNRGFNEKLFF.

CDR3: CASSSLTGELFF. The CDR3 region has the DNA TGTGCCAGCAGTTCCTTGACCGGGGAGCTGTTTTTT. The chain recombines TRBV12-3 or TRBV12-4 with TRBJ2-2, with no clear D. The germline V and J ends were trimmed by 4 bases and 5 bases, with 5 bases remaining between them. This CDR3 region has 12 residues.

In nucleotides, the CDR3 is TGTGCCATCAGTGGAGGTGAGCGGGGGCACTACGAGCAGTACTTC. Protein sequence: CAISGGERGHYEQYF. The chain links TRBV10-3 to TRBJ2-7; 8 bases align to TRBD2. The trim removed 4 bases at V and 3 bases at J, leaving 8 bases unmatched. CDR1 is ENHRY, CDR2 SYGVKD, per germline. The CDR3 spans 15 residues.

V is TRBV5-1 and J is TRBJ2-1; 8 bases match TRBD1. Germline CDR1 and CDR2: SGHRS and YFSETQ. The junction had 3 bases not matched to a gene; V was cut back by 4 bases and J by 6 bases. CDR3 size: 13 residues. In DNA form, the CDR3 reads TGCGCCAGCAGCCAGGACAGGGCCAATGAGCAGTTCTTC. Its translation: CASSQDRANEQFF.

The rearrangement uses TRBV6-5 and TRBJ2-1; 7 nucleotides align to TRBD2. Germline trimming cut 8 bases from V and 2 bases from J; bases unmatched to any gene: 6. CDR1 MNHEY and CDR2 SVGAGI come from the germline V gene. The CDR3 loop spans 14 amino acids. CDR3 sequence: CASQARETYNEQFF. CDR3 sequence (DNA): TGTGCCAGCCAGGCGCGGGAGACCTACAATGAGCAGTTCTTC.